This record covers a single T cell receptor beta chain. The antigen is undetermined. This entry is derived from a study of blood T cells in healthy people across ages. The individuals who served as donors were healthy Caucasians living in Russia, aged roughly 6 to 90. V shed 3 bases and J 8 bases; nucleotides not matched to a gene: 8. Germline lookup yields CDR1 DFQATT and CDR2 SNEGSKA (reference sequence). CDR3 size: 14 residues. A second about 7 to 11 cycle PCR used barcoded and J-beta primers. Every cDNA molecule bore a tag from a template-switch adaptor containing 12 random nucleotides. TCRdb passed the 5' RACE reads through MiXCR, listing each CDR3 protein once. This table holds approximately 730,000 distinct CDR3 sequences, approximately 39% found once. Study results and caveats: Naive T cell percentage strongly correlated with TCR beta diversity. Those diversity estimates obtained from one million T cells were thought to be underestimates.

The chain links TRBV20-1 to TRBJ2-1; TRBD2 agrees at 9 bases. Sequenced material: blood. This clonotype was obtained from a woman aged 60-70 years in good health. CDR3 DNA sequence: TGCAGTGCTAGTGTCTCTAGCGGGGCGCATGAGCAGTTCTTC. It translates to CSASVSSGAHEQFF.